These 28 T cell receptor beta chains were all obtained from the same sample, sequenced in a study of blood T cell repertoires in COVID-19. Only in-frame clones appear in the TCRdb table, and some are missing; sequencing was by immunoSEQ multiplex PCR. The table records around 300,000 clones, more than 75% of them present only once. Input material: PBMCs or T cells enriched from blood (not recorded which). Receptors originate from a young woman who had recovered from COVID-19.

J is TRBJ2-3 and V is TRBV5-1; 7 bases map to TRBD2. Germline assignment: CDR1 SGHRS and CDR2 YFSETQ. The V gene end was trimmed by 0 bases and the J gene end by 0 bases; junction bases not matched to a gene: 7. The CDR3 is 17 residues long. For the CDR3, the DNA is TGCGCCAGCAGCTTGGGACCGGGACTAACTAGCACAGATACGCAGTATTTT. This codes for CASSLGPGLTSTDTQYF.

The chain uses TRBV10-3 and TRBJ2-7; the D gene is possibly TRBD1 (6 bases). This CDR3 has 15 amino acids. In germline, CDR1 is ENHRY, CDR2 SYGVKD. The ends were cut back, 11 bases at V and 0 bases at J, with 20 bases in the middle. The CDR3 is CAVAGDPTASYEQYF. In DNA, the CDR3 is TGTGCCGTTGCAGGGGACCCCACTGCCTCCTACGAGCAGTACTTC.

This chain links TRBV28 with TRBJ2-3, with TRBD2 as a possible D gene (6 bases). The germline V gene has CDR1 MDHEN and CDR2 SYDVKM. This CDR3 spans 15 amino acids. V shed 6 bases and J shed 2 bases, with 15 bases lying between them. The CDR3 DNA reads TGTGCCAGCAGCCCGTCGGGACTTTTCACAGATACGCAGTATTTT. Translation gives CASSPSGLFTDTQYF.

The chain has TRBV5-1 and TRBJ1-1, with D unclear. The CDR3 has 15 amino acids. Trimming removed 4 bases at V and 4 bases at J, with 17 bases between. The germline gives CDR1 SGHRS, CDR2 YFSETQ. The CDR3 loop reads CASSTPGLSGTEAFF. The CDR3 DNA is TGCGCCAGCAGCACCCCAGGACTTTCTGGCACTGAAGCTTTCTTT. Full variable domain (rest looked up from reference TRBV5-1 and TRBJ1-1): KAGVTQTPRYLIKTRGQQVTLSCSPISGHRSVSWYQQTPGQGLQFLFEYFSETQRNKGNFPGRFSGRQFSNSRSEMNVSTLELGDSALYLCASSTPGLSGTEAFFGQGTRLTVV.

V and J are TRBV11-3 and TRBJ1-1, with 8 bases lining up with TRBD1. CDR3 length equals 14 residues. Germline assignment: CDR1 SGHNT and CDR2 YENEEA. Trimming removed 5 bases from V and 5 bases from J; junction bases left unmatched: 7. CDR3 protein: CASSPGQVGTEAFF. In DNA, the CDR3 is TGTGCCAGCAGCCCGGGACAGGTTGGGACTGAAGCTTTCTTT.

The chain is built from TRBV25-1 and TRBJ1-4; D perhaps matches TRBD1 (5 bases). The CDR3 spans 15 residues. CDR1 is MGHDK, CDR2 SYGVNS, per germline. V was shortened by 1 base and J by 0 bases, with 6 bases between the two germline ends. The CDR3 reads CASSESGATNEKLFF. Written as DNA, the CDR3 is TGTGCCAGCAGTGAATCGGGGGCAACTAATGAAAAACTGTTTTTT.

The chain employs TRBV5-8 and TRBJ2-3, with a weak D call TRBD1 (6 bases). From germline, CDR1 is SGHTS and CDR2 YDEGEE. Trimming stripped 0 bases from V and 2 bases from J, with 13 bases between. The CDR3 is 16 residues long. CDR3 bases: TGTGCCAGCAGCTTGGGTCAGGGGCCCCTCACAGATACGCAGTATTTT. Protein sequence: CASSLGQGPLTDTQYF. The variable domain in full, completed from reference TRBV5-8 and TRBJ2-3, reads EAGVTQSPTHLIKTRGQQATLRCSPISGHTSVYWYQQALGLGLQFLLWYDEGEERNRGNFPPRFSGRQFPNYSSELNVNALELEDSALYLCASSLGQGPLTDTQYFGPGTRLTVL.

The chain has TRBV5-6 and TRBJ2-7; TRBD1 might be the D (7 bases). V lost 1 base and J lost 5, with 13 bases in between. Germline CDR1 and CDR2: SGHDT and YYEEEE. The CDR3 runs to 14 residues. The CDR3 region has the DNA TGTGCCAGCAGCTTGACAGGGGAGGTAGACGAGCAGTACTTC. Protein product: CASSLTGEVDEQYF.

The chain uses TRBV9 and TRBJ2-3, with 10 bases identical to TRBD2. This CDR3 is built from 18 residues. Germline CDR1 SGDLS, CDR2 YYNGEE. After removal of 0 bases from V and 4 bases from J, the junction contained 11 bases not matched to a gene. Written as DNA, the CDR3 is TGTGCCAGCAGCGTAGTTGCAGCGGGGGGGTCGATAGCAGATACGCAGTATTTT. It is translated as CASSVVAAGGSIADTQYF. The full variable domain, its missing parts supplied by reference TRBV9 and TRBJ2-3, is DSGVTQTPKHLITATGQRVTLRCSPRSGDLSVYWYQQSLDQGLQFLIQYYNGEERAKGNILERFSAQQFPDLHSELNLSSLELGDSALYFCASSVVAAGGSIADTQYFGPGTRLTVL.

The chain employs TRBV2 and TRBJ2-7; D remains ambiguous. Germline CDR1 SNHLY, CDR2 FYNNEI. The V gene lost 4 bases and the J gene lost 4 bases, with 8 bases spanning the gap. The CDR3 has 12 amino acids. CDR3 protein: CASSGPTYEQYF. The DNA for the CDR3 is TGTGCCAGCAGTGGACCGACATACGAGCAGTACTTC.

The chain joins TRBV7-2 to TRBJ2-1; possibly TRBD2 for D (6 bases). The CDR3 has 19 amino acids. Germline V gene data show CDR1 as SGHTA and CDR2 as FQGNSA. Trimming shortened V by 2 bases and J by 5 bases, and 25 bases separated the two germline ends. The CDR3 sequence: CASSLPPLGGPPKDNEQFF. For the CDR3, the DNA is TGTGCCAGCAGCTTACCGCCCCTCGGGGGACCCCCGAAGGACAATGAGCAGTTCTTC.

This clone was seen once. The V and J genes are TRBV30 and TRBJ2-5; 7 bases are shared with TRBD2. With 7 bases clipped from V and 4 bases from J, the junction kept 9 bases outside the gene matches. This CDR3 has 13 residues. CDR1 and CDR2 from the germline V gene are GTSNPN and SVGIG (reference sequence). The CDR3 is CALTGTTSETQYF. In DNA, the CDR3 is TGTGCCTTAACCGGGACTACCTCAGAGACCCAGTACTTC.

This clone was recorded only once. V gene TRBV11-2 combines with J gene TRBJ2-2; 13 positions agree with TRBD2. CDR1 SGHAT and CDR2 FQNNGV come from the germline V gene. The CDR3 is made up of 15 amino acids. After removal of 5 bases from V and 5 bases from J, the junction contained 2 bases not matched to a gene. This CDR3 is CASSPGLAGTGELFF. The CDR3 DNA follows: TGTGCCAGCAGCCCGGGACTAGCGGGGACCGGGGAGCTGTTTTTT.

The chain carries TRBV14 and TRBJ1-2, with TRBD1 matching over 7 bases. Germline V gene lookup returns CDR1 SGHDN and CDR2 FVKESK. The CDR3 runs to 12 residues. V was pared by 4 bases and J by 6 bases, with 2 bases of the junction left unmatched. CDR3 in amino acids: CASSLQGDGYTF. CDR3 in DNA: TGTGCCAGCAGCCTCCAGGGGGATGGCTACACCTTC.

The genes are TRBV7-9 and TRBJ2-1, with TRBD2 matching 9 bases. Germline values: CDR1 SEHNR, CDR2 FQNEAQ (reference sequence). The CDR3 totals 16 residues. V lost 6 bases, J lost 8 bases, and 14 bases stayed unmatched. CDR3 sequence (DNA): TGTGCCAGCAGTCCCCCCGTTGCTAGCGGGATCCATGAGCAGTTCTTC. Its translation: CASSPPVASGIHEQFF.

J is TRBJ2-3 and V is TRBV5-8; the match to TRBD2 covers 12 bases. The CDR3 is made up of 17 amino acids. CDR1 is SGHTS, CDR2 YDEGEE, per germline. Trimming removed 4 bases from V and 2 bases from J; junction bases left unmatched: 8. This CDR3 reads CASSPGTSGFSTDTQYF. The CDR3 coding sequence is TGTGCCAGCAGCCCCGGGACTAGCGGGTTTTCCACAGATACGCAGTATTTT.

Worth noting for this clone: Within the sample, other DNA sequences also encode this same CDR3. J is TRBJ2-7 and V is TRBV18; 7 nucleotides match TRBD1. With V trimmed by 3 bases and J by 1 base, 3 bases remained unmatched. The CDR3 totals 14 residues. The germline V gene encodes CDR1 KGHSH and CDR2 LQKENI. CDR3 in DNA: TGTGCCAGCTCACCGAGGGACAGTTCCTACGAGCAGTACTTC. This translates into CASSPRDSSYEQYF.

The chain uses TRBV11-3 and TRBJ1-1; D is perhaps TRBD1 (5 bases). The CDR3 totals 12 residues. The V and J ends lost 10 bases and 6 bases respectively, with 15 bases between them. The germline V gene encodes CDR1 SGHNT and CDR2 YENEEA. CDR3 region: CATEADSPEAFF. The CDR3 DNA reads TGTGCCACCGAGGCTGACAGCCCTGAAGCTTTCTTT.

This chain uses TRBV5-1 with TRBJ2-3; D call uncertain. The germline gives CDR1 SGHRS, CDR2 YFSETQ. This CDR3 is built from 16 residues. Trimming removed 0 bases at V and 1 base at J, with 12 bases between. CDR3 sequence reads: CASSLATVVGTDTQYF. CDR3 in DNA: TGCGCCAGCAGCTTGGCCACGGTAGTTGGCACAGATACGCAGTATTTT.

The rearrangement joins TRBV2 to TRBJ1-2; the D gene is possibly TRBD1 (6 bases). Germline V CDR1 and CDR2: SNHLY, FYNNEI. The length of the CDR3 is 16 residues. Trimming stripped 2 bases from V and 4 bases from J, with 17 bases between. The CDR3 loop reads CASSESWTANFYGYTF. CDR3 coding DNA: TGTGCCAGCAGTGAAAGTTGGACAGCCAATTTCTATGGCTACACCTTC.

The V and J genes are TRBV7-9 and TRBJ2-1; 10 nucleotides align to TRBD2. The CDR3 contains 16 residues. CDR1 and CDR2 from the germline V gene are SEHNR and FQNEAQ (reference sequence). With 2 bases clipped from V and 5 bases from J, the junction kept 6 bases outside the gene matches. CDR3 in amino acids: CASSLKWTSGHNEQFF. As DNA, the CDR3 is TGTGCCAGCAGCTTAAAGTGGACTAGCGGACACAATGAGCAGTTCTTC.

The V call is TRBV7-2, the J call TRBJ1-2, with TRBD1 matching 8 bases. Germline trimming cut 4 bases from V and 6 bases from J; bases unmatched to any gene: 10. The CDR3 spans 15 residues. CDR1 is SGHTA, CDR2 FQGNSA, per germline. The CDR3 DNA sequence: TGTGCCAGCAGCTCCAACAGGGGGTACAAGAATGGCTACACCTTC. Protein: CASSSNRGYKNGYTF. The whole variable domain, filled in from reference TRBV7-2 and TRBJ1-2, reads GAGVSQSPSNKVTEKGKDVELRCDPISGHTALYWYRQSLGQGLEFLIYFQGNSAPDKSGLPSDRFSAERTGGSVSTLTIQRTQQEDSAVYLCASSSNRGYKNGYTFGSGTRLTVV.

The chain uses TRBV27 and TRBJ1-1; a weak D match, TRBD1 (6 bases). The CDR3 spans 14 residues. Per germline, CDR1 MNHEY and CDR2 SMNVEV (reference sequence). V shed 2 bases and J shed 4 bases, with 11 bases lying between them. CDR3 region: CASSLRGSGTEAFF. The DNA of the CDR3 is TGTGCCAGCAGTTTAAGGGGGTCGGGCACTGAAGCTTTCTTT.

The V call is TRBV5-1, the J call TRBJ2-1; 13 bases align to TRBD2. Unmatched junction bases numbered 4, after V lost 4 bases and J lost 3 bases. Germline V lookup: CDR1 SGHRS, CDR2 YFSETQ. There are 16 residues in the CDR3. This CDR3 is CASSTTSGGIYNEQFF. The DNA for the CDR3 is TGCGCCAGCAGCACGACTAGCGGGGGGATCTACAATGAGCAGTTCTTC.

V and J are TRBV12-5 and TRBJ1-2; tentatively, D is TRBD1 (5 bases). This CDR3 has 13 amino acids. CDR1 is LGHNT, CDR2 FRNRAP, per germline. V lost 6 bases and J lost 2, with 10 bases in between. The CDR3 reads CASGPKGNYGYTF. The CDR3 DNA reads as TGTGCTAGTGGCCCCAAGGGGAACTATGGCTACACCTTC.

The rearrangement uses TRBV5-5 and TRBJ2-2; possibly TRBD2 for D (6 bases). The CDR3 loop spans 16 amino acids. V was clipped by 4 bases and J by 7 bases, with 20 bases between them. Germline-derived CDR1 and CDR2 are SGHKS and YYEKEE (reference sequence). CDR3 DNA: TGTGCCAGCAGCCGAGCAACCGGGAGAGGAGGCGGGGAGCTGTTTTTT. Translation: CASSRATGRGGGELFF.

Turning to this clone: One end of the junction fails to match germline, which may point to a read error. The CDR3 sequence is CSVFLPRTGAPAF. CDR3 sequence (DNA): TGCAGCGTCTTCCTTCCTCGGACAGGGGCCCCTGCATTC. The V and J genes are TRBV29-1 and TRBJ2-7; 9 bases match TRBD1. CDR3 size: 13 residues. Germline lookup yields CDR1 SQVTM and CDR2 ANQGSEA.

The chain is built from TRBV5-8 and TRBJ2-1, with TRBD2 matching over 10 bases. The CDR3 totals 19 residues. CDR1 SGHTS and CDR2 YDEGEE come from the germline V gene. V shed 6 bases and J 2 bases; nucleotides not matched to a gene: 17. CDR3 residues: CASIRLGGLSGRPYNEQFF. CDR3 in DNA: TGTGCCAGCATCCGATTGGGGGGGCTTAGCGGGAGGCCCTACAATGAGCAGTTCTTC.